This is a list of T cell receptor beta chains from one sample in a study of graft-versus-host responses after intestinal transplantation. The assay was immunoSEQ multiplex PCR, and TCRdb's table has in-frame clones only and misses some. The sample has approximately 89,000 clones; over 85% are singletons. Their antigens are not known. The specimen comprised unstimulated CD8+ T cells sorted from spleen or lymph node cells, sampled before transplant. The receptors stem from a human donor who was the organ donor for an intestinal transplant. Both conserved end residues are part of each CDR3. D genes are given only for firm matches. Clone size is not always given. Where it is, it says once, few, many or a class for expanded clones.

>.|.|TRBV2|TRBJ2-2
TGTGCCAGCAGTGCCAGGGTGATGGACACCGGGGAGCTGTTTTTT
CASSARVMDTGELFF
>.|.|TRBV19|TRBJ2-7
TGTGCCAGTAGTATCGGGTCGACCTACGAGCAGTACTTC
CASSIGSTYEQYF
>once|.|TRBV28|TRBJ1-1
TGTGCCAGCAGTTTACAGGACACGAACACTGAAGCTTTCTTT
CASSLQDTNTEAFF
>.|.|TRBV9|TRBJ2-7
TGTGCCAGCAGCGTAGCCGGGCAGGGTCACGAGCAGTACTTC
CASSVAGQGHEQYF
>.|.|TRBV27|TRBJ1-3
TGTGCCAGCAGTGGTTTACAGGGTGGGGGAAACACCATATATTTT
CASSGLQGGGNTIYF
>.|.|TRBV9|TRBJ2-5
TGTGCCAGCAGCCTTGGGGCGACCCAGTACTTC
CASSLGATQYF
>.|.|TRBV6-5|TRBJ2-5
TGTGCCAGCGGAGAGAGGGCAGAAGAGACCCAGTACTTC
CASGERAEETQYF
>.|.|TRBV2|TRBJ2-7
TGTGCCAGCAGCCGACAGGCCTCCATGACCTACGAGCAGTACTTC
CASSRQASMTYEQYF
>.|.|TRBV9|TRBJ2-1
TGTGCCAGCAGCGTAGGGGAGTATGAGCAGTTCTTC
CASSVGEYEQFF
>.|TRBD2|TRBV30|TRBJ2-7
TGTGCCTGGAGTGCGTCTCTAGCGGGAGGGTACGAGCAGTACTTC
CAWSASLAGGYEQYF
>.|TRBD2|TRBV4-2|TRBJ2-7
TGTGCCAGCAGCCAAGATAGTTGGGAGGGAACCTACGAGCAGTACTTC
CASSQDSWEGTYEQYF
>.|.|TRBV7-9|TRBJ1-2
TGTGCCAGCAGCCTACAGTTTAACTATGGCTACACCTTC
CASSLQFNYGYTF
>.|TRBD1|TRBV6-5|TRBJ2-7
TGTGCCAGCAGTACCGGGACAGCCTACGAGCAGTACTTC
CASSTGTAYEQYF
>.|TRBD1|TRBV4-3|TRBJ2-7
TGCGCCAGGACAGGGACCTACGAGCAGTACTTC
CARTGTYEQYF
>.|.|TRBV11-3|TRBJ2-1
TGTGCCAGCAGCTTAGGTTTGCACAAAGCCTACAATGAGCAGTTCTTC
CASSLGLHKAYNEQFF
>once|.|TRBV28|TRBJ2-7
TGTGCCAGCAGTTTACTAGAAAGCGAGCAGTACTTC
CASSLLESEQYF
>.|.|TRBV9|TRBJ2-7
TGTGCCAGCAGCGTAGGTGGGCAGGGCCTCTACGAGCAGTACTTC
CASSVGGQGLYEQYF
>.|TRBD2|TRBV5-4|TRBJ2-7
TGTGCCAGCAGCCCGCGCCCCATTGGCGGGAGCGTCCACGAGCAGTACTTC
CASSPRPIGGSVHEQYF
>.|TRBD2|TRBV9|TRBJ2-3
TGTGCCAGCAGCCGGACTAGGACAGATACGCAGTATTTT
CASSRTRTDTQYF
>.|.|TRBV5-1|TRBJ2-4
TGCGCCAGCAGCTTGGCGGCCAGGGGTGGATGGGCCAAAAACATTCAGTACTTC
CASSLAARGGWAKNIQYF
>.|.|TRBV21-1|TRBJ1-6
TGTGCCAGCAGAGGTCTATATGGCAGGGGCCATTCACCCCTCCACTTT
CASRGLYGRGHSPLHF
>.|TRBD2|TRBV28|TRBJ2-1
TGTGCCAGCAGTTTTCACACTAGCGGGCGACTTCCCTCCTACAATGAGCAGTTCTTC
CASSFHTSGRLPSYNEQFF
>.|TRBD1|TRBV2|TRBJ1-2
TGTGCCAGCAGTGCGAACAGGGGCTTCTATGGCTACACCTTC
CASSANRGFYGYTF
>once|TRBD2|TRBV11-2|TRBJ2-7
TGTGCCAGCAGCTTAGGATCTAGCGGGCTCGAGCAGTACTTC
CASSLGSSGLEQYF
>.|.|TRBV4-1|TRBJ2-7
TGCGCCAGCAGCCAAGGGCGGGGAGGACTAAGGGAGCAGTACTTC
CASSQGRGGLREQYF
>.|TRBD2|TRBV9|TRBJ2-3
TGTGCCAGCAGCGTATGGAACTTAGCGGGGGGCACAGATACGCAGTATTTT
CASSVWNLAGGTDTQYF
>.|.|TRBV30|TRBJ1-2
TGTGCCTGGAGGCAGGGCAGGGGATCTACCTCTTATGGCTACACCTTC
CAWRQGRGSTSYGYTF
>.|.|TRBV18|TRBJ2-1
TGTGCCAGCTCACCTTACCGACAGCCCTACAATGAGCAGTTCTTC
CASSPYRQPYNEQFF
>.|.|TRBV29-1|TRBJ1-1
TGCAGCGCAGACTCGCAGGGTACTGAAGCTTTCTTT
CSADSQGTEAFF
>.|TRBD2|TRBV7-8|TRBJ2-1
TGTGCCAGCAGCTGGAAAATGACTAGCGGGGTGAATGAGCAGTTCTTC
CASSWKMTSGVNEQFF
>.|TRBD1|TRBV7-8|TRBJ1-2
TGTGCCAGCAGCTTATTCGGACAGGTCCAGGATGGCTACACCTTC
CASSLFGQVQDGYTF
>.|.|TRBV4-1|TRBJ2-7
TGCGCCAGCAGCCAAAGTGGCCACTCCTACGAGCAGTACTTC
CASSQSGHSYEQYF
>.|TRBD2|TRBV6-4|TRBJ2-3
TGTGCCAGCAAAAAAATAGCGGGAGGGCCAGATACGCAGTATTTT
CASKKIAGGPDTQYF
>.|TRBD1|TRBV27|TRBJ2-7
TGTGCCAGCAGTTTGAACGGACAGGGTCGGCAGTACTTC
CASSLNGQGRQYF
>.|.|TRBV25-1|TRBJ2-7
TGTGCCAGCCCACCCGGGTCGGACAGCCTCGAGCCCTACGAGCAGTACTTC
CASPPGSDSLEPYEQYF
>.|TRBD1|TRBV6-5|TRBJ2-7
TGTGCCAGCAGCACACAGGGGCCGTACTACGAGCAGTACTTC
CASSTQGPYYEQYF
>.|.|TRBV27|TRBJ2-7
TGTGCCAGCAGTAGCCATCCCTCCTACGAGCAGTACTTC
CASSSHPSYEQYF
>.|.|TRBV12-5|TRBJ2-7
TGTGCTAGTGGTTTGGAAAGTACAGCCCCCGGCTACTTC
CASGLESTAPGYF